Sequencing of this TCR beta chain was carried out in a study of a mutant IDH1 vaccine in newly diagnosed glioma. Study context: Previous care, which was radiotherapy, temozolomide, or both, most often involved both. Findings and caveats of the study: Pseudoprogression apparently lacked any relation to changes in top peripheral T cell clonotypes.

This clone was detected many times. As yet, its antigen is unknown. Regarding time point: baseline, week 1 (first vaccination visit). Treatment here: pre-vaccination baseline after standard-of-care therapy. Donor diagnoses consisted of new WHO grade 3 or 4 IDH1-mutant, ATRX-lost astrocytomas. Method: immunoSEQ multiplex PCR; TCRdb's copy keeps in-frame clones and lacks some. This sample has 85,000 to 100,000 clones; around 80% occur once, and the top ten carry approximately 7.9%. Trimming removed 6 bases from V and 2 bases from J; junction bases left unmatched: 2. CDR1 MNHEY and CDR2 SVGAGI come from the germline V gene. There are 13 residues in the CDR3.

The chain recombines TRBV6-5 with TRBJ1-2, with 8 bases fitting TRBD1. The receptor was derived from a man aged 40-49 years with glioma. The specimen was PBMCs, collected from a glioma patient treated with radiotherapy, temozolomide or both. In DNA, the CDR3 is TGTGCCAGCAGGGGACAGGCAAACTATGGCTACACCTTC. Translated, it gives CASRGQANYGYTF.